This TCR beta chain was obtained from a study of shared clonotypes between healthy human individuals. Per the germline V gene, CDR1 is MNHEY and CDR2 is SMNVEV (reference sequence). This CDR3 comprises 14 residues. Trimming left V 6 bases short and J 8 bases short, with 16 bases between. The data were produced by immunoSEQ multiplex PCR, yet TCRdb's version contains in-frame clones alone and is incomplete. The sample consists of fewer than 1.4 million clones, approximately 78% of them appearing once. There are a few counts of this clone. The sample comprised memory CD4+ T cells from PBMCs. Specified subset: CD45RA-negative fraction. The gene calls are TRBV27 and TRBJ1-4; weak D call: TRBD1 (5 bases). This clonotype was sampled from a man aged 18 to 29 in good health. Some clones in this sample may be carry-over from other donors' samples. CDR3 DNA: TGTGCCAGCAGCCCTCGGGGCCCTAGAGAAAAACTGTTTTTT. Protein: CASSPRGPREKLFF.